This T cell receptor beta chain was retrieved from a study of blood T cells in healthy people across ages (dated by TCRdb to between 2014 and 2017). In terms of the full investigation: In model experiments, roughly one uniquely barcoded TCR beta cDNA molecule per two T cells was captured by template switching. Age-related changes in TCR beta repertoire diversity were measured in the study by deep sequencing normalized with unique cDNA molecular identifiers. Four age groups were formed from the donors: young (average roughly 15 years), middle-aged (approximately 39), aged (around 68) and long-lived (82). To avoid experimental bias, donors of different ages were spread randomly across the sequencing lanes. Using the same blood draw, the study looked at two additional independent replicas of 1 million unique cDNA reads for two donors, one aged 18 to 30 and the other aged 80 or older.

The library relied on 5' RACE. Instrument used: Illumina HiSeq 2500. A second PCR of about 6 to 12 cycles was performed with a sample-barcoded 5' primer and a J-beta primer mix. A unique molecular identifier was introduced onto each TCR beta cDNA molecule by a template-switch 5' adaptor carrying 12 random nucleotides. Each sample yielded at least 3 million CDR3-containing paired-end reads. First-strand cDNA synthesis was performed from all RNA using the Mint cDNA synthesis kit, with priming by a TRBC-specific oligonucleotide. All cDNA was treated with uracil-DNA glycosylase and then went through a first 18-cycle PCR with the universal primers M1SS and BC2_uni_R. As for the authors' bioinformatics: For normalization, 1 million high-quality reads were randomly selected from each sample, with every read carrying a distinct molecular identifier. Instead of being binned into consensus sequences, reads with shared molecular identifiers were discarded. MiTCR, with a Q25 quality threshold and the strictest error-elimination algorithm, was used for CDR3 identification, clonotype clustering and error correction. A nonparametric unseen species model with Euler transformation was used to estimate lower-bound total TCR beta diversity. The public reads were reprocessed in TCRdb via fastp at Q25 and MiXCR, keeping in-frame beta chains. Each entry is one CDR3 protein sequence, shown with its most common DNA and genes. The V and J calls and clone size are TCRdb's, not the authors'. The sample data list some 900,000 distinct CDR3 sequences, and about 44% of these were observed just once. The top ten hold over 10% of the sample.

The full study reports these points: Estimates of total diversity based on one million sequenced T cells were regarded as lower bounds and as underestimates. Observed TCR beta diversity correlated strongly with the percentage of naive T cells measured by flow cytometry. Observed TCR beta diversity per million T cells fell roughly linearly with age, and a significant reduction was already apparent by age about 43. Compared with the aged group, the long-lived group had more naive CD4+ T cells, fewer expanded clones and increased TCR diversity, suggesting age selection. Because donor CMV infection status was unknown, age-related changes in expanded clonotypes were potentially confounded. Bulk unsorted PBMC profiling prevented conclusive comparison of naive and antigen-experienced compartments.

CDR1 and CDR2, looked up from the germline V gene, are MDHEN and SYDVKM. V has 6 bases trimmed and J has 5 bases trimmed; junction bases matching no gene number 8. Inclusive of the bounding cysteine and phenylalanine, the CDR3 is 16 residues long. Just CDR3 DNA is preserved here, 48 bases in frame from base 1. Systemically healthy Caucasian individuals from Russia, 39 in total and aged roughly 6 to 90 years, were included as donors. Roughly 9 milliliters of peripheral blood were drawn from each donor into EDTA-treated Vacutainer tubes. PBMCs were isolated by Ficoll-Paque density-gradient centrifugation, with at least 7 million obtained per sample. Total RNA was extracted from PBMCs with Trizol reagent, with at least 6 micrograms obtained per sample. For every donor, flow cytometry on a PBMC aliquot measured the percentage of naive CD45RAhigh/CD27high T cells. This clonotype was counted only a few times. The specificity of this receptor is unknown. Base quality data are lacking; no much larger clone is found one base away.

This clonotype was obtained from a man aged 25-45 years in good health. Input material: blood. Rearrangement joined TRBV28 to TRBJ2-2, with TRBD2 identical over 11 junction bases. The nucleotides are TGTGCCAGCAGCAGCCGACTAGCGGGGAGGACCGGGGAGCTGTTTTTT. It translates to CASSSRLAGRTGELFF.